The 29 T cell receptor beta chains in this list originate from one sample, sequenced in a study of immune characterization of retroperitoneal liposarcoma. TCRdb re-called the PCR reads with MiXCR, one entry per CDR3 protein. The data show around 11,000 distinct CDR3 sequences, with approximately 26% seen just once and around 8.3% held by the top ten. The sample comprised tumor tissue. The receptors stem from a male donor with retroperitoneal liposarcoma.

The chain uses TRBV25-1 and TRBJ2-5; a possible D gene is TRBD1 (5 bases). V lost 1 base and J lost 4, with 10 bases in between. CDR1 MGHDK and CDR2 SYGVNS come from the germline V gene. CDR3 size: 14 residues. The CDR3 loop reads CASSESGYGETQYF. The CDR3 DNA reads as TGTGCCAGCAGTGAATCAGGGTATGGAGAGACCCAGTACTTC.

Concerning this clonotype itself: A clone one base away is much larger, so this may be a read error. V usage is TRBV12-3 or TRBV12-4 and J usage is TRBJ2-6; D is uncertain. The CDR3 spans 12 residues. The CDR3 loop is CSSSLGANVLTF. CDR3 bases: TGTTCCAGCAGTTTAGGAGCCAACGTCCTGACTTTC.

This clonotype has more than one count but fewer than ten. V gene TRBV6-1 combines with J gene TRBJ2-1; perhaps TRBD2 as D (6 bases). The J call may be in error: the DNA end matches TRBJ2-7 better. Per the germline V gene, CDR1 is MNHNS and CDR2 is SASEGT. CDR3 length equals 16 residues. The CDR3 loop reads CASSHHDGSSYNEQYF. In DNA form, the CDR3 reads TGTGCCAGCAGTCACCATGACGGGAGCTCCTACAATGAGCAGTACTTC.

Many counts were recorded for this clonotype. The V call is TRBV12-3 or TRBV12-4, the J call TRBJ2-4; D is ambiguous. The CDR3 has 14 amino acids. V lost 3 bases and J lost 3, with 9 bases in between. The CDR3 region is CASSFDGSKNIQYF. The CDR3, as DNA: TGTGCCAGCAGTTTTGATGGCAGCAAAAACATTCAGTACTTC.

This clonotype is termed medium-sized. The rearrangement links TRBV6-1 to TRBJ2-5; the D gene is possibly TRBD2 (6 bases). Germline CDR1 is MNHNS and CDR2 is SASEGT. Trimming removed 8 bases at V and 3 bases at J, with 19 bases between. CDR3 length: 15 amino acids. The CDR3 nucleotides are TGTGCCAGCGACGATAGCGGAGAACCCGAAGAGACCCAGTACTTC. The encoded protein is CASDDSGEPEETQYF.

The CDR3 loop is CASSLVRETQFF. DNA of the CDR3: TGTGCCAGCAGCTTAGTCAGAGAGACCCAGTTCTTC. The chain combines TRBV11-2 with TRBJ2-1, with no clear D. The V gene's germline CDR1 is SGHAT and CDR2 FQNNGV. The CDR3 spans 12 residues. Trimming cost V 1 base and J 13 bases, with 11 bases left between them. The variable domain in full, completed from reference TRBV11-2 and TRBJ2-1, reads EAGVAQSPRYKIIEKRQSVAFWCNPISGHATLYWYQQILGQGPKLLIQFQNNGVVDDSQLPKDRFSAERLKGVDSTLKIQPAKLEDSAVYLCASSLVRETQFFGPGTRLTVL.

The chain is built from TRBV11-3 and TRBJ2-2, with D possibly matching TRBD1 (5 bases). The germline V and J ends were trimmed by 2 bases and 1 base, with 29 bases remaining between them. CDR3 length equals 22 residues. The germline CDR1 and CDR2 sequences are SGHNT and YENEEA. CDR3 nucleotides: TGTGCCAGCAGCTTATTGGGGCCCTACGCGTTGCGGCATGCCCGGAACACCGGGGAGCTGTTTTTT. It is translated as CASSLLGPYALRHARNTGELFF.

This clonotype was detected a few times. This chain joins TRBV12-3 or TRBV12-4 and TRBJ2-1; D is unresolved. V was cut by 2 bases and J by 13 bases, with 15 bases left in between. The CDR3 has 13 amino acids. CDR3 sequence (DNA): TGTGCCAGCAGTTTAAAGGGCCAAGAGACCCAGTTCTTC. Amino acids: CASSLKGQETQFF.

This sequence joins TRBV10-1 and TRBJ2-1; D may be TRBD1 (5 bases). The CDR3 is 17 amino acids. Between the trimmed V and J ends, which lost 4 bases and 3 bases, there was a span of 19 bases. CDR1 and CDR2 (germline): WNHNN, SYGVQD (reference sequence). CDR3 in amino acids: CASSGDFRVPYYNEQFF. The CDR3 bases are TGCGCCAGCAGTGGAGATTTCAGGGTACCCTACTACAATGAGCAGTTCTTC.

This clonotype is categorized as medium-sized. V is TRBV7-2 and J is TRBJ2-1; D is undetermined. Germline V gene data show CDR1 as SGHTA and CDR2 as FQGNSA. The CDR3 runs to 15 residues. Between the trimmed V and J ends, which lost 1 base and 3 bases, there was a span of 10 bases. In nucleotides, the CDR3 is TGTGCCAGCAGCTTAGACACGGGTTTCTACAATGAGCAGTTCTTC. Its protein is CASSLDTGFYNEQFF.

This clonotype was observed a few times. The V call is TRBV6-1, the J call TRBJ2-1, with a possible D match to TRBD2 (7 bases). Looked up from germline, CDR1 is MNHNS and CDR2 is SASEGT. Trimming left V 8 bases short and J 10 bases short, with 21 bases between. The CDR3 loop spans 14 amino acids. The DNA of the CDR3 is TGTGCCAGCGGGTCGGACGGGGGGCCCTACGAGCAGTTCTTC. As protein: CASGSDGGPYEQFF.

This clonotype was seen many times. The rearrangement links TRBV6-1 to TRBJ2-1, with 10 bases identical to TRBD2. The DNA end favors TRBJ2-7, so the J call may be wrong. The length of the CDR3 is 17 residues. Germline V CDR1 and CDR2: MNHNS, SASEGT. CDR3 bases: TGTGCCAGCAGTGAAGTGCATAGCGGGGGGTCAGCTAATGAGCAGTACTTC. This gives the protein CASSEVHSGGSANEQYF.

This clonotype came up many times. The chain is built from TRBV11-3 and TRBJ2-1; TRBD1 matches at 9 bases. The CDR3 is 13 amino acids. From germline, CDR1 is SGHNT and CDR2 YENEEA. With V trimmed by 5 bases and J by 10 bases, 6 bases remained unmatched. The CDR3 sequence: CASSQGQGGEQFF. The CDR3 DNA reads TGTGCCAGCAGCCAGGGACAGGGAGGCGAGCAGTTCTTC.

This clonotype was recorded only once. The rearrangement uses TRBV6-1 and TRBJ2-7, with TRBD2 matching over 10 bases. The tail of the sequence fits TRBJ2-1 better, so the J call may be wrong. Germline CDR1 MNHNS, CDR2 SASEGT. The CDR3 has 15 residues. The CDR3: CASSELAGGSNEQFF. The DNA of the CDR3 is TGTGCCAGCAGTGAGTTAGCGGGAGGTAGCAATGAGCAGTTCTTC.

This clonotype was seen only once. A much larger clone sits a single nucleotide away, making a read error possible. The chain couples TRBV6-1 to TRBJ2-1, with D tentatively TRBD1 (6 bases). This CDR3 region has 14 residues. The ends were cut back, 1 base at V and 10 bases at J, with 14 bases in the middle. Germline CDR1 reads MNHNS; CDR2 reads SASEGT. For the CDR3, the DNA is TGTGCCAGCAGTGAAGTCAACAGGGCCCACGAGCAGTTCTTC. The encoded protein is CASSEVNRAHEQFF.

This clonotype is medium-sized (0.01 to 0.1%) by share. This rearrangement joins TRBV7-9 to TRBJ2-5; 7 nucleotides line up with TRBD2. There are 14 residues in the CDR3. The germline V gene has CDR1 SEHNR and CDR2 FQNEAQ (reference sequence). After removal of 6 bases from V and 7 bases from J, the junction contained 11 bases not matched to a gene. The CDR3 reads CASSQWEGRGTQYF. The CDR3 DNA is TGTGCCAGCAGTCAGTGGGAGGGCCGCGGGACCCAGTACTTC.

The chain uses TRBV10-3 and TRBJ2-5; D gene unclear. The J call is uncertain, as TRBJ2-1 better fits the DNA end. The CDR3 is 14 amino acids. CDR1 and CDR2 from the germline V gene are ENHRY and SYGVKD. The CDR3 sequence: CAISARQIKETQFF. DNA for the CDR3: TGTGCCATCAGTGCTAGGCAGATCAAAGAGACCCAGTTCTTC.

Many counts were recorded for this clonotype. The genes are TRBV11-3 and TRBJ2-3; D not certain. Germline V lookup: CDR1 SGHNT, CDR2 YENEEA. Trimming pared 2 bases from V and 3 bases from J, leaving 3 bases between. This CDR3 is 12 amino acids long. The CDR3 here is CASSLTTDTQYF. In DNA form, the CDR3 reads TGTGCCAGCAGCTTAACTACAGATACGCAGTATTTT.

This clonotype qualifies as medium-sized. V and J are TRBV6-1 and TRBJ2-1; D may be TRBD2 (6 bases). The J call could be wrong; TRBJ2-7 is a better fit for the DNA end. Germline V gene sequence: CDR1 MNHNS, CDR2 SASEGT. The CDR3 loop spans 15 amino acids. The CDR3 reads CASRFTTGDGNEQYF. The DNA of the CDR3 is TGTGCCAGCCGATTCACTACGGGAGATGGCAATGAGCAGTACTTC.

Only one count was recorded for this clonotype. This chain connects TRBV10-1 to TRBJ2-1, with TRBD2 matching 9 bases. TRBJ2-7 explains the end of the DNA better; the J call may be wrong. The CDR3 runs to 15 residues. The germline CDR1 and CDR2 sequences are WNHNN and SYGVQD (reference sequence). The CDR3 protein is CASINAGASGNEQYF. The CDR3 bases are TGCGCCAGCATCAACGCCGGGGCTAGCGGGAATGAGCAGTACTTC.

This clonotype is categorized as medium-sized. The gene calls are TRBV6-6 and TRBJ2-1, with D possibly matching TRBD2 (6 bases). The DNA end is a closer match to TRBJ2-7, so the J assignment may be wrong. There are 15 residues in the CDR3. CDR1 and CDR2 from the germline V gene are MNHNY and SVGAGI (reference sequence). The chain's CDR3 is CASSYGRGWSYEQYF. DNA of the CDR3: TGTGCCAGCAGTTACGGGCGGGGATGGTCCTACGAGCAGTACTTC.

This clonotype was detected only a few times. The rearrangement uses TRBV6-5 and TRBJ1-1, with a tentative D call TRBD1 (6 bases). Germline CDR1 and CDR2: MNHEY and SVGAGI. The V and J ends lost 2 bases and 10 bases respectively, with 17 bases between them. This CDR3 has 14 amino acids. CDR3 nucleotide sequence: TGTGCCAGCAGTTACGGGGGCCTGGCCGGAGTAGCTTTCTTT. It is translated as CASSYGGLAGVAFF.

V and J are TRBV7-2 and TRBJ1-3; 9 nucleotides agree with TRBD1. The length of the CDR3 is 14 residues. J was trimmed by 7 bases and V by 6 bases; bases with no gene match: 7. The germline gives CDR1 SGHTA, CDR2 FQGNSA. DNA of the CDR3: TGTGCCAGCAGTTCTACCGGGACAGGGAACACCATATATTTT. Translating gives CASSSTGTGNTIYF.

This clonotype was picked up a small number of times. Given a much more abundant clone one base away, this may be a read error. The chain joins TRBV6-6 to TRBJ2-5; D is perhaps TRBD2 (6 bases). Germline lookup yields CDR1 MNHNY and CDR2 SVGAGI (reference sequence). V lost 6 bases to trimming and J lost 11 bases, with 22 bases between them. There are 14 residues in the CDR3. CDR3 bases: TGTGCCAGCAGCCGGGCAAGGGCGCGGGATGAGCAGTACTTC. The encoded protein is CASSRARARDEQYF.

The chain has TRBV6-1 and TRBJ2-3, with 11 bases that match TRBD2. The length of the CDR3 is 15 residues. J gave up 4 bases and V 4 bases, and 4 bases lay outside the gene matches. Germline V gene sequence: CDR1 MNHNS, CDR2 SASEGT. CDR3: CASSGGTSGADTQYF. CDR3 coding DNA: TGTGCCAGCAGTGGAGGGACTAGCGGCGCAGATACGCAGTATTTT.

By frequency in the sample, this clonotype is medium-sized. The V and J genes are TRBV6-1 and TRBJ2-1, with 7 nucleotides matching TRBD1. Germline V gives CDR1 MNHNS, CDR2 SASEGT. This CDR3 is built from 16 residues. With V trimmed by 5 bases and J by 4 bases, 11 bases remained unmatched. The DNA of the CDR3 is TGTGCCAGCAGTTATTACAGGGGCGGTGGGTACAATGAGCAGTTCTTC. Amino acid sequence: CASSYYRGGGYNEQFF.

The CDR3 sequence: CSAGRTGETDTQYF. CDR3 DNA sequence: TGCAGTGCTGGACGGACAGGGGAAACAGATACGCAGTATTTT. The rearrangement joins TRBV20-1 to TRBJ2-3; 9 bases match TRBD1. The CDR3 totals 14 residues. V lost 5 bases and J lost 3; bases outside the gene matches: 6. Germline-derived CDR1 and CDR2 are DFQATT and SNEGSKA (reference sequence).

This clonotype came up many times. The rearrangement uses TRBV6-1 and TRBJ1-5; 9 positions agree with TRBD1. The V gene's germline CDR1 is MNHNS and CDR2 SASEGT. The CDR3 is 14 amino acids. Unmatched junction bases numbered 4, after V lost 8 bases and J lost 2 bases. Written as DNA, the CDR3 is TGTGCCAGCCGAACAGGGGGCGGCAATCAGCCCCAGCATTTT. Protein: CASRTGGGNQPQHF.

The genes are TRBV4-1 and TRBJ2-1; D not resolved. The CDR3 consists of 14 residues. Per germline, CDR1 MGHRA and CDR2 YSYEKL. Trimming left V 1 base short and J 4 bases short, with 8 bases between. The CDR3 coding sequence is TGCGCCAGCAGCCAAGGTGGTCCATACAATGAGCAGTTCTTC. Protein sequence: CASSQGGPYNEQFF.